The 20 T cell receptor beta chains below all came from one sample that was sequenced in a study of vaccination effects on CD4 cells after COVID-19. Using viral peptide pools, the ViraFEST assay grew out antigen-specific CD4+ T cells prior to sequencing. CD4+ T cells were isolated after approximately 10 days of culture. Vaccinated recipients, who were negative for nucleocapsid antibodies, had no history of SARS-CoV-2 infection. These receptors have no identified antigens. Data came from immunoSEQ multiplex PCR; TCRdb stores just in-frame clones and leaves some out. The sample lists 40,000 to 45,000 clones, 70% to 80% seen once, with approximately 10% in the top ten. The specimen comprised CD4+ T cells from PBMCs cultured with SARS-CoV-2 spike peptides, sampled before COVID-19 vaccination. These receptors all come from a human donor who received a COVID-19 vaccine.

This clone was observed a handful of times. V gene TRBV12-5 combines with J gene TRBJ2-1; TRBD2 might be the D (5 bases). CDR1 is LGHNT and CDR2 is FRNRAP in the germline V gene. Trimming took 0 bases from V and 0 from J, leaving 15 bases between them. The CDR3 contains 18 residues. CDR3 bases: TGTGCTAGTGGTTTGGTACGCGACGGGATAAGCTCCTACAATGAGCAGTTCTTC. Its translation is CASGLVRDGISSYNEQFF.

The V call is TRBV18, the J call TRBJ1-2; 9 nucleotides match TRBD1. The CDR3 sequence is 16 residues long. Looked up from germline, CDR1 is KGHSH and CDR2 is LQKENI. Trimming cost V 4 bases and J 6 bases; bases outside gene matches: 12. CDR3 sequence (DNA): TGTGCCAGCTCACGAGCTTTGGACAGGGGAGATCATGGCTACACCTTC. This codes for CASSRALDRGDHGYTF.

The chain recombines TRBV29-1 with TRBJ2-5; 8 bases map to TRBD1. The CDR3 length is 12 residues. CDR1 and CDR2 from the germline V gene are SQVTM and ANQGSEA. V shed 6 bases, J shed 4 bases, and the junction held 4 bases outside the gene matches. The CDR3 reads CSVRTGSETQYF. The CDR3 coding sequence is TGCAGCGTCAGGACAGGGTCAGAGACCCAGTACTTC.

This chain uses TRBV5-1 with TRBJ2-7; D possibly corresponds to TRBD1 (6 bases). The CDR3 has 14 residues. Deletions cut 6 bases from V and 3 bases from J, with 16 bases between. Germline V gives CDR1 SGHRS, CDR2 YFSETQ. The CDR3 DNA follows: TGCGCCAGCATGGTCTCGGCAGGGGACTACGAGCAGTACGTC. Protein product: CASMVSAGDYEQYV.

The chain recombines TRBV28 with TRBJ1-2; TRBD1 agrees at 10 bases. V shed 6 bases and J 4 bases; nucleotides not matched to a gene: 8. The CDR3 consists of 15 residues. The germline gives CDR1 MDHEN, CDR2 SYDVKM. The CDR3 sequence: CASRQTGGGSYGYTF. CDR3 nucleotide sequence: TGTGCCAGCAGACAGACAGGGGGCGGAAGCTATGGCTACACCTTC.

CDR3 residues: CASRDGQNNEKLFF. CDR3 in DNA: TGTGCCAGCAGGGACGGGCAGAATAATGAAAAACTGTTTTTT. The chain joins TRBV6-6 to TRBJ1-4; no definite D call. The V and J ends lost 6 bases and 4 bases respectively, with 12 bases between them. Germline V gene sequence: CDR1 MNHNY, CDR2 SVGAGI (reference sequence). The CDR3 is made up of 14 amino acids.

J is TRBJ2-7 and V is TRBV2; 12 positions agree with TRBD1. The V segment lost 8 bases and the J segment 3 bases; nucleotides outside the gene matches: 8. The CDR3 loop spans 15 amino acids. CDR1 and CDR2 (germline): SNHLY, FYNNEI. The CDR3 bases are TGTGCCAGCGTCCGGGACAGGGGGCGCGTCTACGAGCAGTACGTC. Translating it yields CASVRDRGRVYEQYV.

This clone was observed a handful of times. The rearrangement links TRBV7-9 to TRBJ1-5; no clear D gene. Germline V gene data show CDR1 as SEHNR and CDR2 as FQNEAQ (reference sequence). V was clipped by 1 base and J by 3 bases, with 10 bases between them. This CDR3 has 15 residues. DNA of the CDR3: TGTGCCAGCAGCTTAGGCAGTCTCACCAATCAGCCCCAGCATTTT. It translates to CASSLGSLTNQPQHF.

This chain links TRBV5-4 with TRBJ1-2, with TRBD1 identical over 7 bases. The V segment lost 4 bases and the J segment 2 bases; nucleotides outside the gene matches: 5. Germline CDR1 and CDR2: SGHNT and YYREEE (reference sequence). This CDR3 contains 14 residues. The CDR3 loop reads CASSVGQTNYGYTF. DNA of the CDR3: TGTGCCAGCAGCGTGGGACAGACGAACTATGGCTACACCTTC.

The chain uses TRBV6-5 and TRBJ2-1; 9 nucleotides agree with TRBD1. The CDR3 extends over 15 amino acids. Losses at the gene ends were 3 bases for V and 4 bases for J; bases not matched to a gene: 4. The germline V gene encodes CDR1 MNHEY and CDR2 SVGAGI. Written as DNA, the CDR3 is TGTGCCAGCAGTTATTCGGGACAGGGTTACAATGAGCAGTTCTTC. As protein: CASSYSGQGYNEQFF.

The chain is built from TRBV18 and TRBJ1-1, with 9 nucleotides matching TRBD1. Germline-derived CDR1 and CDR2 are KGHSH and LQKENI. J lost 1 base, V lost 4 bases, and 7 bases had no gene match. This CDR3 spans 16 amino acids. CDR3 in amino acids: CASSQSTGGGNTEAFF. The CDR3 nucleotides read TGTGCCAGCTCACAATCGACAGGGGGGGGGAACACTGAAGCTTTCTTT.

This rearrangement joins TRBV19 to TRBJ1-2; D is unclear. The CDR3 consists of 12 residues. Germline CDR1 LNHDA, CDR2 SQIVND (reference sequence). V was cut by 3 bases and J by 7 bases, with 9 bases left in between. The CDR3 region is CASSIGPGGYTF. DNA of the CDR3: TGTGCCAGTAGTATTGGGCCGGGTGGCTACACCTTC.

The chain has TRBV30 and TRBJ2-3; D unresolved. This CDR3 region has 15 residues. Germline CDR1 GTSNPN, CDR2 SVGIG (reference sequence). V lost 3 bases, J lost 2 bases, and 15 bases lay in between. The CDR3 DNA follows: TGTGCCTGGAGCCCCAGGAACGGAATCACAGATACGCAGTATTTT. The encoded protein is CAWSPRNGITDTQYF.

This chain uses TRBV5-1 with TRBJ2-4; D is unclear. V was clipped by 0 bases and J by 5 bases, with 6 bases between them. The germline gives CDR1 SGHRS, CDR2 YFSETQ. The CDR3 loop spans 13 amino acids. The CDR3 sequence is CASSLDQQNIQYF. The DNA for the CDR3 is TGCGCCAGCAGCTTGGACCAGCAAAACATTCAGTACTTC.

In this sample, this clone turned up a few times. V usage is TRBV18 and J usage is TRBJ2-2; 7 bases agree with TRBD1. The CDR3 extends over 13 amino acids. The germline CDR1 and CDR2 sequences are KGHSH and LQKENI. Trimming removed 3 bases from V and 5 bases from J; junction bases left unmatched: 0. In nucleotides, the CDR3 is TGTGCCAGCTCACCGACAGGGACCGGGGAGCTGTTTTTT. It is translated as CASSPTGTGELFF.

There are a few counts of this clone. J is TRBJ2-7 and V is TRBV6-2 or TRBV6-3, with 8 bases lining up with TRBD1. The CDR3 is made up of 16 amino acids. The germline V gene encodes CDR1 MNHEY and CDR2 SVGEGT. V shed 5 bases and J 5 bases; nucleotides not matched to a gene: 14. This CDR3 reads CASSQNRQGPRDEQYV. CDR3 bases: TGTGCCAGCAGTCAGAATCGACAGGGGCCTCGGGACGAGCAGTACGTC.

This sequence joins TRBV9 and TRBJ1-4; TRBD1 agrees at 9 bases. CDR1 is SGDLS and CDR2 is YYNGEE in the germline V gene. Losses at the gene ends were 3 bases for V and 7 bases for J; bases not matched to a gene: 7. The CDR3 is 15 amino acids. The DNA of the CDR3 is TGTGCCAGCAGCGCAGGGGACAGGGTCCCTGAAAAACTGTTTTTT. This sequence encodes CASSAGDRVPEKLFF.

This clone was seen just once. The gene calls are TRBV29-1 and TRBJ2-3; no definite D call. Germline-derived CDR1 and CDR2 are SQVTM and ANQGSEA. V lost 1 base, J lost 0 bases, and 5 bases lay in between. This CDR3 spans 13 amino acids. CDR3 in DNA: TGCAGCGTTGAAGTCCACAGCACAGATACGCAGTATTTT. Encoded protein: CSVEVHSTDTQYF.

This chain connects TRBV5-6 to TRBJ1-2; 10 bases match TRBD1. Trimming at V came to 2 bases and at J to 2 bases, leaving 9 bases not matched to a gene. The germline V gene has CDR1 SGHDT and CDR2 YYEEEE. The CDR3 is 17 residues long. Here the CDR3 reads CASSFSVVGQGNYGYTF. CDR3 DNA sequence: TGTGCCAGCAGCTTCTCCGTGGTGGGACAGGGGAACTATGGCTACACCTTC.

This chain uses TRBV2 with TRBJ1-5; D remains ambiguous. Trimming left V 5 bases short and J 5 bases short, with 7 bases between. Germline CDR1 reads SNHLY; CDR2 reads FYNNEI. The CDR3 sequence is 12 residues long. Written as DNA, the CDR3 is TGTGCCAGCAGTCTATCTGATCAGCCCCAGCATTTT. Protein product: CASSLSDQPQHF.